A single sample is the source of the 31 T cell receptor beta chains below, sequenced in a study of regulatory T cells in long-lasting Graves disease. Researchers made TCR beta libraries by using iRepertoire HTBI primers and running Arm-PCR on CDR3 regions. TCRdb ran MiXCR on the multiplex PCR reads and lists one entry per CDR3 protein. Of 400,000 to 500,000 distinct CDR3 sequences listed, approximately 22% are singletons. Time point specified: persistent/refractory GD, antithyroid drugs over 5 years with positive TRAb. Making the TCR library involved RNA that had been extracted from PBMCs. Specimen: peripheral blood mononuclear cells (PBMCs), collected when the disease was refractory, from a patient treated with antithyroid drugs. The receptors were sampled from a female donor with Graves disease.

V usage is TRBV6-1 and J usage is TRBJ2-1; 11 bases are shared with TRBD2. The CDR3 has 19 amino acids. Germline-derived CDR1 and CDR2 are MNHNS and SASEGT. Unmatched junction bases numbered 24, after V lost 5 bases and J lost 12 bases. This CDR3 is CASSSPGLAEWYSPEVQFF. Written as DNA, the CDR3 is TGTGCCAGCAGTAGCCCGGGACTAGCGGAATGGTATTCCCCCGAGGTGCAGTTCTTC.

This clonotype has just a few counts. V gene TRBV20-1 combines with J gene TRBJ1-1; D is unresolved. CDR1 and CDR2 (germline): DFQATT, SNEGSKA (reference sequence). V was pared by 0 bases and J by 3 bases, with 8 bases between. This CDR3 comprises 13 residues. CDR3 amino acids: CSARESHYTEAFF. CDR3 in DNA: TGCAGTGCTAGAGAGAGTCATTACACTGAAGCTTTCTTT.

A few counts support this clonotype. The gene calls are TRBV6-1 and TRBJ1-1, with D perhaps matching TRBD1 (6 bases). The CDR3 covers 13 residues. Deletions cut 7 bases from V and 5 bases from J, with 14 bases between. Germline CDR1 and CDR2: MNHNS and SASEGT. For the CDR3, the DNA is TGTGCCAGCATGAGGGGGAGTAGGACTGAAGCTTTCTTT. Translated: CASMRGSRTEAFF.

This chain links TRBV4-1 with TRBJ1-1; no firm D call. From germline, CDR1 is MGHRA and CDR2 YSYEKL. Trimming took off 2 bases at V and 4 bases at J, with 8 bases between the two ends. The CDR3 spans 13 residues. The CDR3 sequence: CASSQIGLTEAFF. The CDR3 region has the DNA TGCGCCAGCAGCCAAATCGGGCTCACTGAAGCTTTCTTT.

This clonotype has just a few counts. In nucleotides, the CDR3 is TGTGCCAGCAGCAGACAGGGCGTAGAGACCCAGTACTTC. Translation: CASSRQGVETQYF. The chain recombines TRBV5-4 with TRBJ2-5; TRBD1 aligns across 7 bases. This CDR3 has 13 amino acids. V shed 4 bases, J shed 4 bases, and the junction held 4 bases outside the gene matches. CDR1 and CDR2 (germline): SGHNT, YYREEE (reference sequence). The variable domain in full, with the rest retrieved from reference TRBV5-4 and TRBJ2-5, is ETGVTQSPTHLIKTRGQQVTLRCSSQSGHNTVSWYQQALGQGPQFIFQYYREEENGRGNFPPRFSGLQFPNYSSELNVNALELDDSALYLCASSRQGVETQYFGPGTRLLVL.

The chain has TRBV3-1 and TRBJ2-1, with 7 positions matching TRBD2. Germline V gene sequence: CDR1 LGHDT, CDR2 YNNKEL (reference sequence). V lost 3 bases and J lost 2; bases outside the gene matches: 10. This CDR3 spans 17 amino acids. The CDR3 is CASSQEGTIETYNEQFF. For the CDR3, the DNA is TGTGCCAGCAGCCAGGAGGGGACTATCGAGACCTACAATGAGCAGTTCTTC.

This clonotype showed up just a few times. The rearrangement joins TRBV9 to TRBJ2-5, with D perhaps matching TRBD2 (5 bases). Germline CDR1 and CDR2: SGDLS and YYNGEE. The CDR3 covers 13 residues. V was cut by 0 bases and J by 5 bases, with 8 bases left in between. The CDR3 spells CASSVGGDETQYF. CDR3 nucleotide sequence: TGTGCCAGCAGCGTAGGGGGAGACGAGACCCAGTACTTC.

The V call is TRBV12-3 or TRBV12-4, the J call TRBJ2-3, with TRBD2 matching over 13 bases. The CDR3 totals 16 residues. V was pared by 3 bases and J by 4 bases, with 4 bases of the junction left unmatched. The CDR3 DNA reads TGTGCCAGCAGTTTTACACTAGCGGGAGGGTCAGATACGCAGTATTTT. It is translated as CASSFTLAGGSDTQYF.

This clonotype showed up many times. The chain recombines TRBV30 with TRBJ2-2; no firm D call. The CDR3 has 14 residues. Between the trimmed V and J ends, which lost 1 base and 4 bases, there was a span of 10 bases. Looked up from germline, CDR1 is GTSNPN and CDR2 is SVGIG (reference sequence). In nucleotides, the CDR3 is TGTGCCTGGAGTGCCGTAAGGGCCACCGGGGAGCTGTTTTTT. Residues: CAWSAVRATGELFF. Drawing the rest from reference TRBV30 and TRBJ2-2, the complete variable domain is SQTIHQWPATLVQPVGSPLSLECTVEGTSNPNLYWYRQAAGRGLQLLFYSVGIGQISSEVPQNLSASRPQDRQFILSSKKLLLSDSGFYLCAWSAVRATGELFFGEGSRLTVL.

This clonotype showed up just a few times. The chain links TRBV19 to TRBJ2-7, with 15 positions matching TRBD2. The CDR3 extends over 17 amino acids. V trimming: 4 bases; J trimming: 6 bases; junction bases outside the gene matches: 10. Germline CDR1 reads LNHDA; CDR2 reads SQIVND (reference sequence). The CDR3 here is CASSTPGLAGGRGEQYF. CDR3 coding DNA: TGTGCCAGTAGTACCCCGGGACTAGCGGGAGGACGTGGCGAGCAGTACTTC.

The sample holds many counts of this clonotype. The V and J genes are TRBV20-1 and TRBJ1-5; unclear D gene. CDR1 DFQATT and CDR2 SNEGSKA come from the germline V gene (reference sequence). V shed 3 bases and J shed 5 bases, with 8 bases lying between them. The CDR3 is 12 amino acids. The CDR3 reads CSASGKDQPQHF. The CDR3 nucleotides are TGCAGTGCTAGTGGGAAGGATCAGCCCCAGCATTTT.

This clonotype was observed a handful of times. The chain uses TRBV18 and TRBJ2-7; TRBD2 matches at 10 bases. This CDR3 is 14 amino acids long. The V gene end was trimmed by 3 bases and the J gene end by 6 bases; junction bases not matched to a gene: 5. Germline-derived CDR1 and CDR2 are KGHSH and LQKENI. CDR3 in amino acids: CASSPGTSDLEQYF. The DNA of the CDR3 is TGTGCCAGCTCACCCGGGACTAGCGACCTCGAGCAGTACTTC. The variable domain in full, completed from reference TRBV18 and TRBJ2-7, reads NAGVMQNPRHLVRRRGQEARLRCSPMKGHSHVYWYRQLPEEGLKFMVYLQKENIIDESGMPKERFSAEFPKEGPSILRIQQVVRGDSAAYFCASSPGTSDLEQYFGPGTRLTVT.

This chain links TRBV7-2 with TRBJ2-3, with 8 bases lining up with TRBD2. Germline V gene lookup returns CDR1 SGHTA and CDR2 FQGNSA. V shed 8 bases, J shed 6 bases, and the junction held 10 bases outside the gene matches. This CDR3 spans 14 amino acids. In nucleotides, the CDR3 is TGTGCCAGCGGGGTAGCGGGACCGAAGGATACGCAGTATTTT. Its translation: CASGVAGPKDTQYF.

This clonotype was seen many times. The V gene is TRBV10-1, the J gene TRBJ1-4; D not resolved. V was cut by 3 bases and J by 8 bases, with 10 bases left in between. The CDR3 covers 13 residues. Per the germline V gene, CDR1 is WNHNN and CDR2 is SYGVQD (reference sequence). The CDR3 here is CASSEGSGEKLFF. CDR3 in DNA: TGCGCCAGCAGTGAAGGTTCCGGGGAAAAACTGTTTTTT.

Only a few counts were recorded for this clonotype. The CDR3 loop is CASSPRERGRETQYF. The CDR3 nucleotides are TGTGCCAGCTCACCACGGGAAAGGGGGCGAGAGACCCAGTACTTC. The rearrangement uses TRBV18 and TRBJ2-5; 7 bases agree with TRBD1. The V and J ends lost 1 base and 4 bases, in that order; junction bases with no gene match: 6. From germline, CDR1 is KGHSH and CDR2 LQKENI. CDR3 size: 15 residues.

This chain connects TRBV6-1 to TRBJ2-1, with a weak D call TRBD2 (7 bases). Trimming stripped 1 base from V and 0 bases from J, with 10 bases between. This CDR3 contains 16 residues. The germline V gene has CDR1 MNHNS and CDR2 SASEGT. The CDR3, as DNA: TGTGCCAGCAGTGAAGAGGGGGGGCCCTCCTACAATGAGCAGTTCTTC. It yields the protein CASSEEGGPSYNEQFF.

The CDR3 loop reads CASSFTPGLGETQYF. CDR3 in DNA: TGTGCCAGCAGCTTCACCCCGGGACTAGGAGAGACCCAGTACTTC. This chain uses TRBV7-2 with TRBJ2-5; 8 bases fit TRBD2. V was pared by 3 bases and J by 4 bases, with 7 bases of the junction left unmatched. The CDR3 loop spans 15 amino acids. Germline CDR1 reads SGHTA; CDR2 reads FQGNSA.

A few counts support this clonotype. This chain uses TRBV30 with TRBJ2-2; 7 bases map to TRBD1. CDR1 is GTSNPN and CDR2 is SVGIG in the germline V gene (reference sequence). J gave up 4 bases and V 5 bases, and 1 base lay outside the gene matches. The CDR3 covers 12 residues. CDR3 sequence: CAWGTVTGELFF. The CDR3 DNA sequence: TGTGCCTGGGGGACAGTCACCGGGGAGCTGTTTTTT.

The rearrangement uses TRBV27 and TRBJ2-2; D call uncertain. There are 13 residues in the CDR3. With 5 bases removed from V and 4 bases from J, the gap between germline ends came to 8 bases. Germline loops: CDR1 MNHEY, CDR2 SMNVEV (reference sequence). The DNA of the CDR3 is TGTGCCAGCAGTCCCGGATTCACCGGGGAGCTGTTTTTT. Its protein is CASSPGFTGELFF.

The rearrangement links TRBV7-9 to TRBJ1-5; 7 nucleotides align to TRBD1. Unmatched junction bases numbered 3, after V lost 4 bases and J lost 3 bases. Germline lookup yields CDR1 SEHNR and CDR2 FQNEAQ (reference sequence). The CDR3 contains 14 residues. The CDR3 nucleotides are TGTGCCAGCAGCTACAGGGGTGACAATCAGCCCCAGCATTTT. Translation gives CASSYRGDNQPQHF.

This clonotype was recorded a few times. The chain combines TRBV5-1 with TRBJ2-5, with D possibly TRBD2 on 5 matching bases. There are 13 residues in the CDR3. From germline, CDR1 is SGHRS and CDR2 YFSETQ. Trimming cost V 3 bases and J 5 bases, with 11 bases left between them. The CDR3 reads CASSWEYSETQYF. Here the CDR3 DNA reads TGCGCCAGCAGCTGGGAGTACTCTGAGACCCAGTACTTC.

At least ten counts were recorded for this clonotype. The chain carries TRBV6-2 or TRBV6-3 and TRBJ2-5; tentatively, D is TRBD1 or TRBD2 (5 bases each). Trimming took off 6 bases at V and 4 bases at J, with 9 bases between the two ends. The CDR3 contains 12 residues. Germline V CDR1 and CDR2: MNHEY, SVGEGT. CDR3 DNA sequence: TGTGCCAGCAGCAGTGGGGGAGAGACCCAGTACTTC. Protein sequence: CASSSGGETQYF.

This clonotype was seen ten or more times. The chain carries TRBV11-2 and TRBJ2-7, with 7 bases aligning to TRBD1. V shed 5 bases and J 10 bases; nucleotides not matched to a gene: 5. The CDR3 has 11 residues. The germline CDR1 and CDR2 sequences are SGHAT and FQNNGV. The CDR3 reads CASSQGTDQYF. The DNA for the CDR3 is TGTGCCAGCAGCCAAGGGACAGATCAGTACTTC.

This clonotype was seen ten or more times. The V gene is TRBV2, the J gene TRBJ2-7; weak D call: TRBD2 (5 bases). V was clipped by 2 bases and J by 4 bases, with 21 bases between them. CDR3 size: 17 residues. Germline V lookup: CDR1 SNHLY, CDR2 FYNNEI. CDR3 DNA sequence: TGTGCCAGCAGTGAACCCGTCCCCGGAACCTCGGGGTACGAGCAGTACTTC. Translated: CASSEPVPGTSGYEQYF.

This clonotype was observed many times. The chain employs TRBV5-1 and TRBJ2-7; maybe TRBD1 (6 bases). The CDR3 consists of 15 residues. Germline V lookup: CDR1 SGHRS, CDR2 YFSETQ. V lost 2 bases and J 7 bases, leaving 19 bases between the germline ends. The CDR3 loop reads CASSLPGQTAGEQYF. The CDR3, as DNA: TGCGCCAGCAGCTTACCGGGACAAACCGCTGGGGAGCAGTACTTC. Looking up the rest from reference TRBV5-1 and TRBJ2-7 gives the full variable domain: KAGVTQTPRYLIKTRGQQVTLSCSPISGHRSVSWYQQTPGQGLQFLFEYFSETQRNKGNFPGRFSGRQFSNSRSEMNVSTLELGDSALYLCASSLPGQTAGEQYFGPGTRLTVT.

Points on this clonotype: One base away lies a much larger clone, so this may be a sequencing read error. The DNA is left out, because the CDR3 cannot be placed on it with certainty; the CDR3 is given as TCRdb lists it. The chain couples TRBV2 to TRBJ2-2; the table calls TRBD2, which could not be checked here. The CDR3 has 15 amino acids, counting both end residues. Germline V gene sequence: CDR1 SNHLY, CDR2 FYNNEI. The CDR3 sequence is CASGWAGGSTGELSF.

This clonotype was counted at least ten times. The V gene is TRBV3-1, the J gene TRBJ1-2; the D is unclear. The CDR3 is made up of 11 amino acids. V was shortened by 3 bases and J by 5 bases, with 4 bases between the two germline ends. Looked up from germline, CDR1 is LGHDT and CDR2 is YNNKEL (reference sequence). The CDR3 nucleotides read TGTGCCAGCAGCCAGGGTTATGGCTACACCTTC. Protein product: CASSQGYGYTF.

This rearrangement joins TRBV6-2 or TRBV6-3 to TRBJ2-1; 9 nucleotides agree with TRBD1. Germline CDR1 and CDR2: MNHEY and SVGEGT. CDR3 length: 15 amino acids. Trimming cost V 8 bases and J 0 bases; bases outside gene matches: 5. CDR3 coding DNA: TGTGCCAGCGAGCGGACAGGGGTCTCCTACAATGAGCAGTTCTTC. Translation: CASERTGVSYNEQFF.

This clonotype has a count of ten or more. The CDR3 region is CASSEVWGTEAFF. The CDR3 DNA reads TGTGCCAGCAGTGAAGTTTGGGGGACTGAAGCTTTCTTT. The rearrangement uses TRBV6-1 and TRBJ1-1; TRBD1 is a possible D gene (5 bases). The ends were cut back, 1 base at V and 5 bases at J, with 8 bases in the middle. CDR3 size: 13 residues. The V gene's germline CDR1 is MNHNS and CDR2 SASEGT.

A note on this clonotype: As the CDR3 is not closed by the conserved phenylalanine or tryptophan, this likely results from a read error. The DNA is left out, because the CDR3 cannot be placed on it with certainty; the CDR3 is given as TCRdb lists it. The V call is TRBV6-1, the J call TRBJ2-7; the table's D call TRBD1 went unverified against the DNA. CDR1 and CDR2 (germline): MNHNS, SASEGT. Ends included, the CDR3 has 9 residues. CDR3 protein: CASRPSPGT.

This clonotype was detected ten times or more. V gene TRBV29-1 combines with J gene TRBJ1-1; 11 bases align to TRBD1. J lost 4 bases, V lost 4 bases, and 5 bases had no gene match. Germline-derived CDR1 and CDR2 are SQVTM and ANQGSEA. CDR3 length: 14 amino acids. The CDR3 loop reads CSVAGGTGGTEAFF. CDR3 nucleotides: TGCAGCGTTGCGGGGGGGACAGGGGGCACTGAAGCTTTCTTT.